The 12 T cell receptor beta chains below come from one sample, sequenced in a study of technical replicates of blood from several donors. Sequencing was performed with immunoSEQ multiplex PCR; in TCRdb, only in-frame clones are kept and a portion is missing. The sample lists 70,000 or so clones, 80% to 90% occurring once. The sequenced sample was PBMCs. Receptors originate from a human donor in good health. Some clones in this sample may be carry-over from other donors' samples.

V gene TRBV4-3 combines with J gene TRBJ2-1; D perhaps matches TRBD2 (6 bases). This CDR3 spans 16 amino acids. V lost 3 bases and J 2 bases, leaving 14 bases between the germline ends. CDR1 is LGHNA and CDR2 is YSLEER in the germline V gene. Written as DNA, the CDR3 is TGCGCCAGCAGCCAGACTCGGGAGTCCGCCTACAATGAGCAGTTCTTC. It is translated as CASSQTRESAYNEQFF.

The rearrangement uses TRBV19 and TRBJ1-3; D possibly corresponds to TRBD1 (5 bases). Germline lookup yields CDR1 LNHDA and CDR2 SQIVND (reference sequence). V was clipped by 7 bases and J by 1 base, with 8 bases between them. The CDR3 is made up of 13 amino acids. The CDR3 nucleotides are TGTGCCAGTACGAGACAGTCTGGAAACACCATATATTTT. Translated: CASTRQSGNTIYF.

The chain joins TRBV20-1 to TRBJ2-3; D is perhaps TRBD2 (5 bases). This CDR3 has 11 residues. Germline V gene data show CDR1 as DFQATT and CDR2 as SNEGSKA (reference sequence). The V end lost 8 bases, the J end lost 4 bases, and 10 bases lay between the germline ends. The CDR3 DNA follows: TGCAGTACGGGGAGCGCAGATACGCAGTATTTT. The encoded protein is CSTGSADTQYF.

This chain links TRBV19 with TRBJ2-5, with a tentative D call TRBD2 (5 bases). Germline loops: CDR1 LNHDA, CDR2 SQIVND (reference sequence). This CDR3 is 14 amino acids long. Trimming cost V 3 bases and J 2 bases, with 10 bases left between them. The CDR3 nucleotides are TGTGCCAGTAGTATCGCGAGGGCTCAAGAGACCCAGTACTTC. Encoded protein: CASSIARAQETQYF.

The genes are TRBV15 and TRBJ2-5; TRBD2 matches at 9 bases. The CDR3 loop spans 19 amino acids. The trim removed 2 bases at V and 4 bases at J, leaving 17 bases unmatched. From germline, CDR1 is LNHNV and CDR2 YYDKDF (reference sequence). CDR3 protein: CATSRQRRSGSSQRETQYF. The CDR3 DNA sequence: TGTGCCACCAGCAGACAAAGGCGTAGCGGGAGTTCCCAACGAGAGACCCAGTACTTC.

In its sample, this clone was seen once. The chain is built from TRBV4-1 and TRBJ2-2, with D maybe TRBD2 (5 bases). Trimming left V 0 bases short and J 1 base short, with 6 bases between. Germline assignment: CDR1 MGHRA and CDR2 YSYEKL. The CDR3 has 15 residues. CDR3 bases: TGCGCCAGCAGCCAAGAGGACTTGAACACCGGGGAGCTGTTTTTT. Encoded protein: CASSQEDLNTGELFF.

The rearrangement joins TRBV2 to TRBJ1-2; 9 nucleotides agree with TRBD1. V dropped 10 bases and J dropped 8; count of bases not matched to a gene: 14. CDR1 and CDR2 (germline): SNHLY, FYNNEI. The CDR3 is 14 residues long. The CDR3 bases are TGTGCCACCGCTACGGGGACAGGGATGGAAGGCTACACCTTC. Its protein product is CATATGTGMEGYTF.

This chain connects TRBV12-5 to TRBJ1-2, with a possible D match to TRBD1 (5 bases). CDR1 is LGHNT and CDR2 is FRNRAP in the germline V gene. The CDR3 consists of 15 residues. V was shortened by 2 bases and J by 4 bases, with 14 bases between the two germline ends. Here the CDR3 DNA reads TGTGCTAGTGGTTTGCCCCGCCGGGGGGTCTATGGCTACACCTTC. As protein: CASGLPRRGVYGYTF. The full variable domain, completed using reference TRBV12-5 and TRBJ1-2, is DARVTQTPRHKVTEMGQEVTMRCQPILGHNTVFWYRQTMMQGLELLAYFRNRAPLDDSGMPKDRFSAEMPDATLATLKIQPSEPRDSAVYFCASGLPRRGVYGYTFGSGTRLTVV.

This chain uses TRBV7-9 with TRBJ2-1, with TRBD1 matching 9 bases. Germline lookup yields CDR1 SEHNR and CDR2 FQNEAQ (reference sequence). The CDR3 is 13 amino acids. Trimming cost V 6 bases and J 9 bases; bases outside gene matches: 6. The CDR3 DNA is TGTGCCAGCAGACGTACGACAGGGGGTGAGCAGTTCTTC. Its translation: CASRRTTGGEQFF.

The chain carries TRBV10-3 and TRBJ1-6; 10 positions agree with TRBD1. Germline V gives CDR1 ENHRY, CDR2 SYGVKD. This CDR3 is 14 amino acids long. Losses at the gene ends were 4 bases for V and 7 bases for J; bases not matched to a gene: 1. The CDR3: CAISAGQGNSPLHF. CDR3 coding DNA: TGTGCCATCAGTGCGGGACAGGGGAATTCACCCCTCCACTTT.

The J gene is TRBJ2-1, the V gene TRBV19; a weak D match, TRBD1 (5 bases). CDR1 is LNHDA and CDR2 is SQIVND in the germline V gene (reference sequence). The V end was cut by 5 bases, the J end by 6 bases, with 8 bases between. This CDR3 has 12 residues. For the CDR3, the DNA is TGTGCCAGTAGTCAGGGTGGCAATGAGCAGTTCTTC. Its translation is CASSQGGNEQFF.

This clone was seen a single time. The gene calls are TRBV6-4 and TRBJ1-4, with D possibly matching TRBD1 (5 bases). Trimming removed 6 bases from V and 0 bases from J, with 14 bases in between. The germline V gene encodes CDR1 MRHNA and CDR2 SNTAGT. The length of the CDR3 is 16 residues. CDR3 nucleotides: TGTGCCAGCAGCGGCCACTTCAGGGCAACTAATGAAAAACTGTTTTTT. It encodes CASSGHFRATNEKLFF.